This is a list of T cell receptor beta chains from one sample in a study of resident and recirculating memory T cells in vitiligo. Profiled with immunoSEQ multiplex PCR; TCRdb holds only in-frame clones, not every one. Of 72,000 or so clones listed, around 92% were seen once; the top ten hold 5%. The sample consisted of blood. These receptors originate from a male donor with vitiligo. The CDR3 runs from the conserved cysteine through the conserved F or W. D genes are given only for firm matches. Clone size appears in some rows only: once, few, many, or a class for an expanded clone.

>TRBV19|.|once|14|TRBJ2-2
CASFGGANTGELFF
TGTGCCAGTTTTGGCGGCGCGAACACCGGGGAGCTGTTTTTT
>TRBV18|.|.|12|TRBJ2-5
CASSPREETQYF
TGTGCCAGCTCACCACGAGAGGAGACCCAGTACTTC
>TRBV18|.|.|15|TRBJ2-7
CASSASEARGNEQYF
TGTGCCAGCTCAGCCTCTGAGGCCCGAGGGAACGAGCAGTACTTC
>TRBV1|.|.|14|TRBJ2-7
CTSSRTSGPYEQYF
TGCACCAGCAGCCGGACTAGCGGACCCTACGAGCAGTACTTC
>TRBV4-1|TRBD1|once|15|TRBJ2-1
CASSLGTGGYNEQFF
TGCGCCAGCAGCCTCGGAACAGGGGGGTACAATGAGCAGTTCTTC
>TRBV10-2|.|.|14|TRBJ1-3
CASSDGVAGNTIYF
TGCGCCAGCAGTGACGGGGTTGCCGGAAACACCATATATTTT
>TRBV6-1|.|once|14|TRBJ2-2
CASIIRERGGELFF
TGTGCCAGCATAATCCGGGAGCGCGGCGGGGAGCTGTTTTTT
>TRBV30|TRBD1|.|15|TRBJ2-5
CAWAPGQGVVETQYF
TGTGCCTGGGCCCCGGGACAGGGAGTGGTAGAGACCCAGTACTTC
>TRBV11-2|TRBD1|.|15|TRBJ1-2
CASSLEGQGAIGYTF
TGTGCCAGCAGCTTAGAGGGACAGGGGGCGATTGGCTACACCTTC
>TRBV5-4|TRBD1|.|17|TRBJ1-2
CASSLGTGTDSNYGYTF
TGTGCCAGCAGCTTGGGGACCGGGACAGACTCTAACTATGGCTACACCTTC
>TRBV4-1|.|.|14|TRBJ1-5
CASSPLGGDQPQHF
TGCGCCAGCAGCCCCCTCGGGGGAGATCAGCCCCAGCATTTT
>TRBV5-4|TRBD1|once|16|TRBJ2-5
CASSSTGTGGGETQYF
TGTGCCAGCAGCTCTACCGGGACAGGGGGCGGGGAGACCCAGTACTTC
>TRBV21-1|.|once|14|TRBJ1-1
CASSKVVDETEAFF
TGTGCCAGCAGCAAAGTGGTAGATGAGACTGAAGCTTTCTTT
>TRBV30|.|.|15|TRBJ2-7
CAWSPRQALSYEQYF
TGTGCCTGGAGTCCCAGACAGGCCCTCTCCTACGAGCAGTACTTC
>TRBV29-1|.|.|12|TRBJ2-2
CVGLPNTGELFF
TGCGTCGGACTACCGAACACCGGGGAGCTGTTTTTT
>TRBV11-1|.|.|14|TRBJ2-7
CASSLVTDSYEQYF
TGTGCCAGCAGCTTAGTTACTGACTCCTACGAGCAGTACTTC
>TRBV7-8|TRBD2|.|14|TRBJ2-1
CASSPREGRNEQFF
TGTGCCAGCAGCCCGAGGGAGGGACGCAATGAGCAGTTCTTC
>TRBV11-3|TRBD1|.|13|TRBJ1-6
CASSLTGRSPLHF
TGTGCCAGCAGCTTGACAGGGAGGTCACCCCTCCACTTT
>TRBV2|TRBD1|.|11|TRBJ1-4
CVTTGSGKLFF
TGTGTCACGACAGGGTCGGGAAAACTGTTTTTT
>TRBV4-1|.|.|16|TRBJ2-7
CASSQRPPGPGSEQYF
TGCGCCAGCAGCCAAAGGCCCCCTGGGCCGGGGAGCGAGCAGTACTTC
>TRBV28|.|.|13|TRBJ1-1
CASSLREGRGAFF
TGTGCCAGCAGTTTGCGGGAGGGCCGTGGGGCTTTCTTT
>TRBV5-1|TRBD2|.|16|TRBJ2-7
CASSLAPSGSSYEQYF
TGCGCCAGCAGCTTAGCCCCTAGCGGGAGCTCCTACGAGCAGTACTTC
>TRBV5-6|.|once|14|TRBJ1-2
CASSLQGLNYGYTF
TGTGCCAGCAGCTTACAGGGCTTGAACTATGGCTACACCTTC
>TRBV4-3|.|.|13|TRBJ1-2
CASSQGQGYGYTF
TGCGCCAGCAGCCAAGGTCAGGGTTATGGCTACACCTTC
>TRBV6-1|TRBD1|once|15|TRBJ2-5
CASSETWDRGETQYF
TGTGCCAGCAGTGAAACTTGGGACAGGGGAGAGACCCAGTACTTC
>TRBV11-3|.|.|17|TRBJ2-3
CASSLPHQGWGTDTQYF
TGTGCCAGCAGCTTACCCCACCAGGGGTGGGGGACAGATACGCAGTATTTT
>TRBV7-3|.|.|15|TRBJ2-3
CASSSGAPPTDTQYF
TGTGCCAGCAGCTCAGGGGCTCCCCCCACAGATACGCAGTATTTT
>TRBV5-4|TRBD2|.|13|TRBJ2-1
CASSAGTSDEQFF
TGTGCCAGCAGCGCCGGGACTAGCGATGAGCAGTTCTTC
>TRBV5-1|TRBD2|once|16|TRBJ2-1
CASSRIGTSGSNEQFF
TGCGCCAGCAGCCGAATTGGGACTAGCGGGAGCAATGAGCAGTTCTTC
>TRBV5-6|.|.|15|TRBJ2-1
CASSQQGFSGNEQFF
TGTGCCAGCAGCCAACAGGGATTTTCGGGGAATGAGCAGTTCTTC
>TRBV28|.|.|15|TRBJ1-2
CASSSPPREIGGYTF
TGTGCCAGCAGCTCACCCCCCCGGGAGATTGGAGGCTACACCTTC
>TRBV19|.|.|14|TRBJ2-4
CASSLTGTSGIQYF
TGTGCCAGTAGTCTTACAGGCACTTCGGGCATTCAGTACTTC
>TRBV6-5|TRBD2|.|13|TRBJ2-7
CASRASGTYEQYF
TGTGCCAGCAGGGCTAGCGGGACCTACGAGCAGTACTTC
>TRBV2|.|.|14|TRBJ1-2
CASSEGSVYYGYTF
TGTGCCAGCAGTGAAGGGAGCGTCTACTATGGCTACACCTTC
>TRBV6-1|.|.|17|TRBJ2-1
CASSEAPWVRLHNEQFF
TGTGCCAGCAGTGAAGCCCCGTGGGTCCGACTCCACAATGAGCAGTTCTTC
>TRBV7-9|TRBD1|.|15|TRBJ2-5
CASSPRDRPGKTQYF
TGTGCCAGCAGCCCCCGGGACAGACCTGGGAAGACCCAGTACTTC
>TRBV2|.|once|16|TRBJ2-6
CASSEGPRTGANVLTF
TGTGCCAGCAGTGAGGGCCCGCGCACTGGGGCCAACGTCCTGACTTTC